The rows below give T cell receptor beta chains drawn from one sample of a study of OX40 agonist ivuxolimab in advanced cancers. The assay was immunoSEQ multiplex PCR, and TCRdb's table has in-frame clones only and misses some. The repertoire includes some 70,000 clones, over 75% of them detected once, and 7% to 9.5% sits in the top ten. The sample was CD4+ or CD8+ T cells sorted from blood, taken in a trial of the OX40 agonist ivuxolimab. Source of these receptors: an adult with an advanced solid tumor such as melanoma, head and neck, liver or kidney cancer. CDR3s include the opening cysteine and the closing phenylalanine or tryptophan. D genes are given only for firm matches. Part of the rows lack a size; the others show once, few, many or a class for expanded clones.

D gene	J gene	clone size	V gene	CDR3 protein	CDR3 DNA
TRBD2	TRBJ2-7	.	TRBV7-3	CASSQAGDSGGVWEQYF	TGTGCCAGCAGCCAAGCTGGGGATAGCGGGGGAGTTTGGGAGCAGTACTTC
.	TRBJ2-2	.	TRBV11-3	CASSLVGPGELFF	TGTGCCAGCAGCTTAGTAGGACCCGGGGAGCTGTTTTTT
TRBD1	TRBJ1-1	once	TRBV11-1	CASSSGQGNTEAFF	TGTGCCAGCAGTTCTGGACAGGGCAACACTGAAGCTTTCTTT
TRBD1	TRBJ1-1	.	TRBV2	CASSDRTGGANTEAFF	TGTGCCAGCAGTGATAGGACAGGGGGCGCGAACACTGAAGCTTTCTTT
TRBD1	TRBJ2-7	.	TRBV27	CASRGTATYEQYF	TGTGCCAGCAGGGGGACAGCTACTTACGAGCAGTACTTC
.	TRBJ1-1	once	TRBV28	CASSLWGVKDTEAFF	TGTGCCAGCAGTTTATGGGGGGTTAAGGACACTGAAGCTTTCTTT
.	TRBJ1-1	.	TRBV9	CASSVATGFTEAFF	TGTGCCAGCAGCGTAGCTACAGGGTTCACTGAAGCTTTCTTT
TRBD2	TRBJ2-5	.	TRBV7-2	CASSHAPRLAGGLETQYF	TGTGCCAGCAGCCATGCCCCCAGACTAGCGGGAGGGCTCGAGACCCAGTACTTC
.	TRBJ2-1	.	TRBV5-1	CASSLTGQRYNEQFF	TGCGCCAGCAGCTTGACCGGACAACGGTACAATGAGCAGTTCTTC
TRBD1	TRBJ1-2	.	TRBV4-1	CASSQVTPRKDRAGYTF	TGCGCCAGCAGCCAAGTAACCCCCCGCAAGGACAGGGCGGGCTACACCTTC
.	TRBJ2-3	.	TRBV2	CASTVSQGRGADTQYF	TGTGCCAGCACCGTCTCACAGGGACGGGGGGCAGATACGCAGTATTTT
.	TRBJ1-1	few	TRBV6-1	CASRKPSATEAFF	TGTGCCAGCAGGAAGCCCTCGGCCACTGAAGCTTTCTTT
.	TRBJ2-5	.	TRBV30	CAWMAGRMYQETQYF	TGTGCCTGGATGGCCGGCAGGATGTACCAAGAGACCCAGTACTTC
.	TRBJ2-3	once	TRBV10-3	CAIRGTSGTDTQYF	TGTGCCATCAGGGGGACCTCGGGCACAGATACGCAGTATTTT
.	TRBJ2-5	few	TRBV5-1	CASSAGQIQETQYF	TGCGCCAGCAGCGCGGGACAGATCCAAGAGACCCAGTACTTC
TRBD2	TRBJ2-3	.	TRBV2	CASSVAKRGTTDTQYF	TGTGCCAGCAGTGTTGCCAAGCGGGGGACCACAGATACGCAGTATTTT
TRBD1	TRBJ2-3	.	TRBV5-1	CASSSGQGSTDTQYF	TGCGCCAGCAGCTCAGGACAGGGGAGCACAGATACGCAGTATTTT
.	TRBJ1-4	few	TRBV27	CASSLFAATNEKLFF	TGTGCCAGCAGTTTGTTCGCGGCAACTAATGAAAAACTGTTTTTT
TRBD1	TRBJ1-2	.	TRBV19	CASSTGGSGYTF	TGTGCCAGTAGTACAGGGGGATCTGGCTACACCTTC
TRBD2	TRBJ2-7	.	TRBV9	CASSETSGTYEQYF	TGTGCCAGCAGCGAGACTAGCGGGACCTACGAGCAGTACTTC
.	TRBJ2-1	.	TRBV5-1	CASSLESPSYNEQFF	TGCGCCAGCAGCTTGGAGTCTCCCTCCTACAATGAGCAGTTCTTC
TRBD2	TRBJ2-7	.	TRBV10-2	CASSEPVGLAGGPSYEQYF	TGCGCCAGCAGTGAGCCGGTGGGACTAGCGGGAGGCCCCTCCTACGAGCAGTACTTC
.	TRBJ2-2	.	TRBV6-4	CASSSRVSTGELFF	TGTGCCAGCAGTTCCAGGGTGTCCACCGGGGAGCTGTTTTTT
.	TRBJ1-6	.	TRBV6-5	CASSSPEPISPLHF	TGTGCCAGCAGTTCTCCAGAGCCGATTTCACCCCTCCACTTT
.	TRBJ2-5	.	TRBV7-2	CASSVIQGLAETQYF	TGTGCCAGCAGCGTCATACAGGGTCTAGCAGAGACCCAGTACTTC
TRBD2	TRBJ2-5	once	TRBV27	CASSRGGLITETQYF	TGTGCCAGTTCCCGGGGAGGGTTGATTACGGAGACCCAGTACTTC
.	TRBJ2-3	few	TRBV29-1	CSVGEGGTDTQYF	TGCAGCGTTGGGGAAGGGGGCACAGATACGCAGTATTTT
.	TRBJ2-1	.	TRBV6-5	CASSLLDSFYNEQFF	TGTGCCAGCAGTCTCCTGGACAGTTTTTACAATGAGCAGTTCTTC
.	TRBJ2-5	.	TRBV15	CATGGGAGPQETQYF	TGTGCCACGGGGGGGGGCGCGGGGCCCCAAGAGACCCAGTACTTC
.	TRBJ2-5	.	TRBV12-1	CASSFREGETQYF	TGTGCCAGCAGCTTCCGCGAGGGAGAGACCCAGTACTTC
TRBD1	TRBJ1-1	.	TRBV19	CASRIQGLNTEAFF	TGTGCCAGTAGGATACAGGGGCTGAACACTGAAGCTTTCTTT
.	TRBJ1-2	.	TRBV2	CASSDGAGEGYTF	TGTGCCAGCAGTGACGGGGCAGGCGAGGGCTACACCTTC
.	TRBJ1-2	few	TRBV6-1	CASSGVSGGYGYTF	TGTGCCAGCAGTGGGGTTTCGGGGGGCTATGGCTACACCTTC
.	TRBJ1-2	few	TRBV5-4	CASSEGPRDNYGYTF	TGTGCCAGCAGCGAGGGCCCCAGGGACAACTATGGCTACACCTTC
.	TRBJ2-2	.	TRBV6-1	CASSSDRSSGELFF	TGTGCCAGCAGTTCCGACCGTTCCTCCGGGGAGCTGTTTTTT
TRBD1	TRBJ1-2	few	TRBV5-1	CASSSQGAVYGYTF	TGCGCCAGCAGCTCGCAGGGGGCGGTCTATGGCTACACCTTC
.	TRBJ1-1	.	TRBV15	CATSRGSPNTEAFF	TGTGCCACCAGCAGAGGATCACCGAACACTGAAGCTTTCTTT
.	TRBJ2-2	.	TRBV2	CASSYNPGELFF	TGTGCCAGCAGTTATAATCCCGGGGAGCTGTTTTTT
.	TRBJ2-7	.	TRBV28	CASTRLDLNSYEQYF	TGTGCCAGCACCCGACTAGACCTGAACTCCTACGAGCAGTACTTC
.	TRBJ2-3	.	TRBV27	CASSLAGGGGTDTQYF	TGTGCCAGCAGTTTGGCGGGTGGGGGAGGCACAGATACGCAGTATTTT
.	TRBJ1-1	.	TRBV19	CASSPQMNTEAFF	TGTGCCAGTAGTCCACAGATGAACACTGAAGCTTTCTTT
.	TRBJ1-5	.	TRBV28	CASSLIWGGQPQHF	TGTGCCAGCAGTTTAATCTGGGGAGGTCAGCCCCAGCATTTT
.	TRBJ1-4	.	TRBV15	CATSGYSNEKLFF	TGTGCCACCAGCGGCTACAGTAATGAAAAACTGTTTTTT
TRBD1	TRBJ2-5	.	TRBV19	CASSWDSRGTQYF	TGTGCCAGTAGTTGGGACAGTCGAGGGACCCAGTACTTC
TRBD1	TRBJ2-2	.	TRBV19	CASRRLDRGAYTGELFF	TGTGCCAGTAGGAGATTAGACAGGGGAGCTTACACCGGGGAGCTGTTTTTT
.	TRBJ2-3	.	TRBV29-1	CSGDGGADTQYF	TGCAGCGGCGACGGAGGGGCAGATACGCAGTATTTT
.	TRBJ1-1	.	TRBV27	CASSTYPGVEAFF	TGTGCCAGCAGTACTTACCCAGGGGTTGAAGCTTTCTTT
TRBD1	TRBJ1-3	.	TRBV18	CASSAGGSSGNTIYF	TGTGCCAGCTCGGCAGGGGGGAGCTCTGGAAACACCATATATTTT
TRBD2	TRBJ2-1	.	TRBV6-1	CASSEMTSSEQFF	TGTGCCAGCAGTGAAATGACTAGCAGTGAGCAGTTCTTC